The 4 T cell receptor beta chains presented below share a single source sample, sequenced in a study of vaccination and CD4 T cells after COVID-19 (dated by TCRdb to the early 2020s). These receptors are not linked to any known antigen. The library was obtained by PCR. Instrument used: Illumina iSeq 100. TCR sequencing of DNA from cultured CD4+ T cells used the Oncomine TCR Beta short-read assay at the Johns Hopkins FTIC core. TCRdb redid the processing of the public reads, applying fastp at Q25 and MiXCR, and retained in-frame beta chains. Each CDR3 protein gets just one entry, which takes the most common genes and DNA from the rows behind it. This sample gives approximately 20,000 distinct CDR3 sequences in total; about 80% of them show up just once. The ten largest clonotypes hold about 18% of the sample. The sample's treatment or condition label is to be understood as: roughly 10-day PBMC culture with coronavirus spike peptide pools or control peptides (ViraFEST assay).

Specimen: CD4+ T cells from blood, cultured in vitro, collected after SARS-CoV-2 vaccination. Receptor source: a human donor who received a COVID-19 vaccine.

This clonotype appeared a single time. V usage is TRBV5-4 and J usage is TRBJ2-2, with 7 bases matching TRBD1. After removal of 2 bases from V and 3 bases from J, the junction contained 10 bases not matched to a gene. The CDR3 runs to 17 residues. The V gene's germline CDR1 is SGHNT and CDR2 YYREEE (reference sequence). CDR3 amino acids: CASSFPRTGKYTGELFF. The CDR3 DNA reads TGTGCCAGCAGCTTCCCCCGGACAGGCAAATACACCGGGGAGCTGTTTTTT.

This clonotype was observed once. This sequence joins TRBV6-4 and TRBJ1-6, with TRBD1 identical over 10 bases. The trim removed 6 bases at V and 7 bases at J, leaving 0 bases unmatched. This CDR3 spans 13 amino acids. Germline CDR1 reads MRHNA; CDR2 reads SNTAGT. CDR3 nucleotides: TGTGCCAGCAGGGGACAGGGGAATTCACCCCTCCACTTT. This gives the protein CASRGQGNSPLHF.

The genes are TRBV6-1 and TRBJ1-5; possibly TRBD1 for D (6 bases). This CDR3 region has 14 residues. Trimming pared 7 bases from V and 2 bases from J, leaving 12 bases between. Germline CDR1 MNHNS, CDR2 SASEGT. CDR3 bases: TGTGCCAGCAAGGGGGGGGCACGCAATCAGCCCCAGCATTTT. Its protein is CASKGGARNQPQHF.

The rearrangement joins TRBV19 to TRBJ1-1; 7 bases match TRBD1. The V and J ends lost 7 bases and 1 base, in that order; junction bases with no gene match: 9. The CDR3 is 15 residues long. The germline V gene encodes CDR1 LNHDA and CDR2 SQIVND (reference sequence). The CDR3 DNA reads TGTGCCAGTAACCCAATAGACAGGGAGAACACTGAAGCTTTCTTT. This encodes CASNPIDRENTEAFF.